The 18 T cell receptor beta chains in this list originate from one sample, sequenced in a study of shared clonotypes between healthy human individuals. This table comes from immunoSEQ multiplex PCR, and its TCRdb copy is limited to in-frame clones, with some not included. The profile shows over 850,000 clones, roughly 74% of them singletons. Sequenced: memory CD4+ T cells from PBMCs. Subset noted: CD45RA-negative fraction. These receptors were collected from a man aged 18 to 29 in good health. Some clones in this sample may be carry-over from other donors' samples.

CDR3: CASSLGGGEGYTF. For the CDR3, the DNA is TGCGCCAGCAGCCTCGGGGGGGGCGAAGGCTACACCTTC. The V gene is TRBV4-1, the J gene TRBJ1-2; a possible D gene is TRBD1 (6 bases). V dropped 4 bases and J dropped 8 bases, with 14 bases sitting between them. The CDR3 sequence is 13 residues long. The germline V gene has CDR1 MGHRA and CDR2 YSYEKL.

V and J are TRBV14 and TRBJ1-2; D gene uncertain. The germline CDR1 and CDR2 sequences are SGHDN and FVKESK. V gave up 1 base and J gave up 5 bases, with 11 bases separating them. The CDR3 is 14 amino acids. CDR3 sequence: CASSQALPAYGYTF. The DNA of the CDR3 is TGTGCCAGCAGCCAAGCGCTCCCGGCATATGGCTACACCTTC.

This clone was found a few times. The chain links TRBV2 to TRBJ2-7; D possibly matches TRBD1 or TRBD2 (5 bases each). CDR3 length: 12 amino acids. Germline V lookup: CDR1 SNHLY, CDR2 FYNNEI. Deletions cut 4 bases from V and 3 bases from J, with 7 bases between. The CDR3 is CASSVGVYEQYF. The CDR3 DNA follows: TGTGCCAGCAGTGTGGGGGTCTACGAGCAGTACTTC.

This clone was counted at least ten times. This chain connects TRBV7-9 to TRBJ1-5; no definite D call. CDR1 is SEHNR and CDR2 is FQNEAQ in the germline V gene (reference sequence). V lost 2 bases and J 4 bases, leaving 6 bases between the germline ends. This CDR3 has 13 residues. The CDR3 sequence: CASSLNWNQPQHF. In DNA form, the CDR3 reads TGTGCCAGCAGCTTAAACTGGAATCAGCCCCAGCATTTT.

V and J are TRBV28 and TRBJ2-7; D is perhaps TRBD2 (5 bases). Trimming removed 5 bases from V and 5 bases from J, with 43 bases in between. In germline, CDR1 is MDHEN, CDR2 SYDVKM. The CDR3 has 23 amino acids. The CDR3 spells CASSVPPWYALNNERRIDDEQYF. The CDR3 DNA follows: TGTGCCAGCAGTGTGCCCCCGTGGTACGCCCTAAATAACGAGAGGAGGATAGACGACGAGCAGTACTTC.

To note about this clone: One base away lies a much larger clone, so this may be a sequencing read error. This chain links TRBV6-1 with TRBJ1-1, with 7 bases fitting TRBD1. This CDR3 comprises 13 residues. V was pared by 10 bases and J by 4 bases, with 9 bases of the junction left unmatched. The germline V gene encodes CDR1 MNHNS and CDR2 SASEGT. The CDR3 here is CATIDRASTEAFF. The CDR3 bases are TGTGCCACCATTGACAGGGCCAGCACTGAAGCTTTCTTT.

CDR3 region: CASSQGQFSYEQYF. The CDR3 nucleotides read TGCGCCAGCAGCCAAGGCCAGTTCTCCTACGAGCAGTACTTC. The chain is built from TRBV4-3 and TRBJ2-7, with D hard to call. The CDR3 has 14 amino acids. From germline, CDR1 is LGHNA and CDR2 YSLEER. Trimming took off 1 base at V and 0 bases at J, with 7 bases between the two ends.

This chain connects TRBV5-1 to TRBJ2-3; TRBD1 is a possible D gene (6 bases). The CDR3 sequence is 14 residues long. The germline CDR1 and CDR2 sequences are SGHRS and YFSETQ. V was pared by 0 bases and J by 3 bases, with 8 bases between. Here the CDR3 reads CASSLEQGTDTQYF. The CDR3 nucleotides are TGCGCCAGCAGCTTGGAACAGGGAACAGATACGCAGTATTTT.

This clone appeared once. The V call is TRBV7-3, the J call TRBJ2-5; 8 nucleotides match TRBD2. Germline V gives CDR1 SGHTA, CDR2 FQGTGA. With V trimmed by 5 bases and J by 2 bases, 10 bases remained unmatched. CDR3 length equals 16 residues. CDR3 sequence: CASSPGTRSRQETQYF. DNA of the CDR3: TGTGCCAGCAGCCCGGGGACTAGGTCTAGGCAAGAGACCCAGTACTTC.

CDR3 sequence reads: CASSPVQGVPDTQYF. The CDR3, as DNA: TGTGCCAGCAGCCCAGTACAGGGGGTCCCAGATACGCAGTATTTT. The chain joins TRBV28 to TRBJ2-3; 8 bases are shared with TRBD1. Germline loops: CDR1 MDHEN, CDR2 SYDVKM. With 6 bases clipped from V and 4 bases from J, the junction kept 9 bases outside the gene matches. CDR3 length equals 15 residues.

This chain connects TRBV5-6 to TRBJ1-1; TRBD1 aligns across 9 bases. The CDR3 spans 15 residues. The junction had 7 bases not matched to a gene; V was cut back by 1 base and J by 6 bases. CDR1 is SGHDT, CDR2 YYEEEE, per germline. For the CDR3, the DNA is TGTGCCAGCAGCTTGTGGGACAGGGATGACGCTGAAGCTTTCTTT. The encoded protein is CASSLWDRDDAEAFF.

This chain uses TRBV5-1 with TRBJ2-3; possibly TRBD1 for D (5 bases). CDR3 size: 14 residues. In germline, CDR1 is SGHRS, CDR2 YFSETQ. V lost 2 bases to trimming and J lost 6 bases, with 13 bases between them. The DNA for the CDR3 is TGCGCCAGCAGCTTCGTGGCAGGGCCTGATACGCAGTATTTT. This sequence encodes CASSFVAGPDTQYF. The full variable domain, its missing parts supplied by reference TRBV5-1 and TRBJ2-3, is KAGVTQTPRYLIKTRGQQVTLSCSPISGHRSVSWYQQTPGQGLQFLFEYFSETQRNKGNFPGRFSGRQFSNSRSEMNVSTLELGDSALYLCASSFVAGPDTQYFGPGTRLTVL.

The gene calls are TRBV4-2 and TRBJ2-5; tentatively, D is TRBD1 (5 bases). The length of the CDR3 is 12 residues. The germline CDR1 and CDR2 sequences are LGHNA and YNFKEQ. The germline V and J ends were trimmed by 6 bases and 3 bases, with 8 bases remaining between them. In nucleotides, the CDR3 is TGTGCCAGCAGTGACAGCAAAGAGACCCAGTACTTC. Translation gives CASSDSKETQYF.

The V gene is TRBV5-1, the J gene TRBJ1-1; D might be TRBD1 (5 bases). V shed 0 bases and J shed 3 bases, with 9 bases lying between them. CDR3 size: 14 residues. Germline values: CDR1 SGHRS, CDR2 YFSETQ. Here the CDR3 reads CASSLAGWDTEAFF. CDR3 nucleotide sequence: TGCGCCAGCAGCTTGGCAGGGTGGGACACTGAAGCTTTCTTT. Full variable domain (rest looked up from reference TRBV5-1 and TRBJ1-1): KAGVTQTPRYLIKTRGQQVTLSCSPISGHRSVSWYQQTPGQGLQFLFEYFSETQRNKGNFPGRFSGRQFSNSRSEMNVSTLELGDSALYLCASSLAGWDTEAFFGQGTRLTVV.

The chain links TRBV19 to TRBJ2-3; 13 bases match TRBD2. From germline, CDR1 is LNHDA and CDR2 SQIVND (reference sequence). The CDR3 extends over 16 amino acids. The trim removed 6 bases at V and 1 base at J, leaving 4 bases unmatched. The CDR3 loop is CASRTTSGRGTDTQYF. CDR3 nucleotide sequence: TGTGCCAGTAGGACCACTAGCGGGAGGGGCACAGATACGCAGTATTTT.

The chain joins TRBV28 to TRBJ2-3; TRBD1 might be the D (5 bases). V lost 5 bases to trimming and J lost 6 bases, with 18 bases between them. Germline V lookup: CDR1 MDHEN, CDR2 SYDVKM. The CDR3 length is 15 residues. The CDR3 nucleotides are TGTGCCAGCAGTACCAGGGCGACCCTAAGGGATACGCAGTATTTT. It translates to CASSTRATLRDTQYF. Together with reference TRBV28 and TRBJ2-3, the CDR3 gives the full variable domain: DVKVTQSSRYLVKRTGEKVFLECVQDMDHENMFWYRQDPGLGLRLIYFSYDVKMKEKGDIPEGYSVSREKKERFSLILESASTNQTSMYLCASSTRATLRDTQYFGPGTRLTVL.

V is TRBV5-1 and J is TRBJ2-7; tentatively, D is TRBD2 (6 bases). This CDR3 contains 16 residues. Trimming stripped 4 bases from V and 7 bases from J, with 24 bases between. Germline V gene sequence: CDR1 SGHRS, CDR2 YFSETQ. CDR3 sequence reads: CASSPYEGGGASEQYF. As DNA, the CDR3 is TGCGCCAGCAGCCCGTATGAGGGCGGAGGGGCGTCTGAGCAGTACTTC.

This clone was detected once. The J gene is TRBJ2-2, the V gene TRBV5-1; TRBD2 matches at 13 bases. J gave up 6 bases and V 4 bases, and 3 bases lay outside the gene matches. Looked up from germline, CDR1 is SGHRS and CDR2 is YFSETQ. The CDR3 is 15 residues long. The CDR3 nucleotides are TGCGCCAGCAGCCCCACTAGCGGGAGGGCCGGGGAGCTGTTTTTT. It specifies CASSPTSGRAGELFF.